These 2 T cell receptor beta chains came from one sample sequenced in a study of T cell repertoires in cytomegalovirus infection. MiXCR was run by TCRdb on the reads, yielding one entry per CDR3 protein. The repertoire holds 480,000 or so distinct CDR3 sequences, with about 11% as singletons. Sample: PBMCs. These receptor sequences come from a human donor in good health (CMV status not recorded). Some clones in this sample may be carry-over from other donors' samples.

At least ten counts were recorded for this clonotype. The chain joins TRBV7-2 to TRBJ1-2, with a possible D match to TRBD1 (5 bases). Between the trimmed V and J ends, which lost 5 bases and 5 bases, there was a span of 15 bases. Looked up from germline, CDR1 is SGHTA and CDR2 is FQGNSA. This CDR3 has 14 residues. Here the CDR3 reads CASSTPSGGYGYTF. The CDR3 nucleotides read TGTGCCAGCAGCACCCCCTCGGGGGGGTATGGCTACACCTTC.

The chain recombines TRBV20-1 with TRBJ2-5, with D possibly being TRBD2 (6 bases). Germline CDR1 and CDR2: DFQATT and SNEGSKA (reference sequence). The CDR3 runs 12 residues. The germline V and J ends were trimmed by 8 bases and 5 bases, with 15 bases remaining between them. DNA of the CDR3: TGCAGTCCCACTGGCGGGGAGGAGACCCAGTACTTC. Protein: CSPTGGEETQYF.